Given below is one TCR beta chain in context. Only in-frame clones appear in the TCRdb table, and some are missing; sequencing was by immunoSEQ multiplex PCR. The sample includes 55,000 to 65,000 clones, around 87% of them seen just once. The sample originates from a study of blood T cell repertoires in COVID-19. Overall study context: Researchers got acute and convalescent COVID-19 samples from the United States, Italy and Spain. The cDNA or gDNA used as material had been derived from T cells, B-cell-depleted T cells, or PBMCs.

This clonotype originated in a man in his sixties with active or convalescent COVID-19. Sequenced material: peripheral blood.

CDR3 sequence reads: CASSSNTPQGITEAFF. The CDR3 DNA follows: TGCGCCAGCAGCTCCAACACCCCACAGGGAATCACTGAAGCTTTCTTT. This rearrangement joins TRBV5-1 to TRBJ1-1, with D tentatively TRBD1 (6 bases). CDR1 SGHRS and CDR2 YFSETQ come from the germline V gene. Deletions cut 3 bases from V and 4 bases from J, with 19 bases between. The CDR3 length is 16 residues.